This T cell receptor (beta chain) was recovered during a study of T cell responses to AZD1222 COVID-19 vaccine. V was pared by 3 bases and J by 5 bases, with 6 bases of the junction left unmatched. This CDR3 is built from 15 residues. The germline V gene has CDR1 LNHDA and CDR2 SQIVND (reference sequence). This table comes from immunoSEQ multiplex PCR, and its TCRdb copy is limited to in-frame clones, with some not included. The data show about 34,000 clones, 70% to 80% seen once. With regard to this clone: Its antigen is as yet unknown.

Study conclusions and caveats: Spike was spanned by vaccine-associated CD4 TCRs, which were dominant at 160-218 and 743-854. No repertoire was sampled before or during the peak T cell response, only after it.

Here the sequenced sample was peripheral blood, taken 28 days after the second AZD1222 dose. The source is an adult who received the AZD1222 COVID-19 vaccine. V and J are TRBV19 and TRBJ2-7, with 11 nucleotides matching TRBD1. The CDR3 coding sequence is TGTGCCAGTAGTATCGGTGGACAGGGGGCCAACGAGCAGTACTTC. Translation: CASSIGGQGANEQYF.